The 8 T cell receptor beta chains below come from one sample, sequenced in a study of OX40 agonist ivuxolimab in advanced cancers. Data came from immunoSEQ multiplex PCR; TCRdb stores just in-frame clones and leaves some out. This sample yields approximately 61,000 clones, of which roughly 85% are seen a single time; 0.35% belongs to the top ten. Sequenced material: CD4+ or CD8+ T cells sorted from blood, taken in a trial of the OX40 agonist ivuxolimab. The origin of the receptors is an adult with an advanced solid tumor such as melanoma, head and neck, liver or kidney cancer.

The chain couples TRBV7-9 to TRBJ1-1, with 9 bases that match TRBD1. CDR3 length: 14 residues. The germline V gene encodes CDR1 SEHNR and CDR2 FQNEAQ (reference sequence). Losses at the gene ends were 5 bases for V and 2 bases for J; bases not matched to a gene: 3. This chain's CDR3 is CASSRTGVNTEAFF. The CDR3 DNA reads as TGTGCCAGCAGCCGGACAGGGGTAAACACTGAAGCTTTCTTT.

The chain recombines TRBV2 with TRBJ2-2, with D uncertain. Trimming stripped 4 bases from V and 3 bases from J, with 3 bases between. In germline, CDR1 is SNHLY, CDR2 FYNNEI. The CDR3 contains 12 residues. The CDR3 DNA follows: TGTGCCAGCAGTGGGGACACCGGGGAGCTGTTTTTT. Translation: CASSGDTGELFF. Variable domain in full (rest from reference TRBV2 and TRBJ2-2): EPEVTQTPSHQVTQMGQEVILRCVPISNHLYFYWYRQILGQKVEFLVSFYNNEISEKSEIFDDQFSVERPDGSNFTLKIRSTKLEDSAMYFCASSGDTGELFFGEGSRLTVL.

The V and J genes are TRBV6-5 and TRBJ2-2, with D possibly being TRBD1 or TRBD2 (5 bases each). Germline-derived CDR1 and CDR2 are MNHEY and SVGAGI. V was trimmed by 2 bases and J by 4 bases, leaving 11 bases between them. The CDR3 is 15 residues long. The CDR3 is CASSYDTGLTGELFF. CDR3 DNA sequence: TGTGCCAGCAGTTACGACACAGGACTCACCGGGGAGCTGTTTTTT.

CDR3 in amino acids: CAISGGPNEQYF. CDR3 in DNA: TGTGCCATCAGTGGGGGGCCAAACGAGCAGTACTTC. The chain joins TRBV10-3 to TRBJ2-7; TRBD1 is a possible D gene (6 bases). From germline, CDR1 is ENHRY and CDR2 SYGVKD. The CDR3 covers 12 residues. Trimming removed 4 bases from V and 5 bases from J, with 9 bases in between.

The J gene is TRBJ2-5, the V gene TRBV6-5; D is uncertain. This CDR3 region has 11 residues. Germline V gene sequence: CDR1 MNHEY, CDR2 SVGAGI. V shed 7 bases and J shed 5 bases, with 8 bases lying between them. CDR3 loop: CASTIRETQYF. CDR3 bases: TGTGCCAGCACGATTCGGGAGACCCAGTACTTC.

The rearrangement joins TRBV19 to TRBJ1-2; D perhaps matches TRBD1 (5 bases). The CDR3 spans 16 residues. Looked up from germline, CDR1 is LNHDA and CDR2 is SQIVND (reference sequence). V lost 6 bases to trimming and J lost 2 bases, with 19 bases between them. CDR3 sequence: CASSTMGGALNYGYTF. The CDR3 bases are TGTGCCAGTAGCACAATGGGAGGGGCACTAAACTATGGCTACACCTTC.

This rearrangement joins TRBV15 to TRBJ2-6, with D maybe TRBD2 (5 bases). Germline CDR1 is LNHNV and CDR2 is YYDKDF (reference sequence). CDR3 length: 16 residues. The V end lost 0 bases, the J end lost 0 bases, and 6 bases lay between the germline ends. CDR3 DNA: TGTGCCACCAGCAGAGATGGAGGCTCTGGGGCCAACGTCCTGACTTTC. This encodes CATSRDGGSGANVLTF. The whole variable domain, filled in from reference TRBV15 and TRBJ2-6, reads DAMVIQNPRYQVTQFGKPVTLSCSQTLNHNVMYWYQQKSSQAPKLLFHYYDKDFNNEADTPDNFQSRRPNTSFCFLDIRSPGLGDTAMYLCATSRDGGSGANVLTFGAGSRLTVL.

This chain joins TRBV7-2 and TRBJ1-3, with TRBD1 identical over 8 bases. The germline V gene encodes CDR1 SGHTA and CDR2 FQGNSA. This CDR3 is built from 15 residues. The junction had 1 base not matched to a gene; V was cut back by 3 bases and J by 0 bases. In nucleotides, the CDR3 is TGTGCCAGCAGCTTGACAGGGGACTCTGGAAACACCATATATTTT. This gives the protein CASSLTGDSGNTIYF.